The clone carrying this T cell receptor beta chain was observed a single time. The antigen remains undetermined. Sequenced by immunoSEQ multiplex PCR; TCRdb stores in-frame clones only, minus some. The table shows fewer than 250,000 clones, with roughly 86% occurring only once. V lost 11 bases, J lost 3 bases, and 19 bases lay in between. This CDR3 has 15 amino acids. Germline CDR1 reads ENHRY; CDR2 reads SYGVKD. These data belong to a study of cytomegalovirus exposure and HLA in healthy donors. Findings and limits, study-wide: The dataset shows that most TCR sequences were rare, while some public TCRs occurred in many donors.

The clonotype comes from a young woman in good health and CMV-seronegative. The V and J genes are TRBV10-3 and TRBJ2-2, with a possible D match to TRBD2 (6 bases). The sample was PBMCs. The CDR3 protein is CAVSLVGGHTGELFF. The CDR3 bases are TGTGCCGTCTCCCTTGTCGGGGGTCACACCGGGGAGCTGTTTTTT.